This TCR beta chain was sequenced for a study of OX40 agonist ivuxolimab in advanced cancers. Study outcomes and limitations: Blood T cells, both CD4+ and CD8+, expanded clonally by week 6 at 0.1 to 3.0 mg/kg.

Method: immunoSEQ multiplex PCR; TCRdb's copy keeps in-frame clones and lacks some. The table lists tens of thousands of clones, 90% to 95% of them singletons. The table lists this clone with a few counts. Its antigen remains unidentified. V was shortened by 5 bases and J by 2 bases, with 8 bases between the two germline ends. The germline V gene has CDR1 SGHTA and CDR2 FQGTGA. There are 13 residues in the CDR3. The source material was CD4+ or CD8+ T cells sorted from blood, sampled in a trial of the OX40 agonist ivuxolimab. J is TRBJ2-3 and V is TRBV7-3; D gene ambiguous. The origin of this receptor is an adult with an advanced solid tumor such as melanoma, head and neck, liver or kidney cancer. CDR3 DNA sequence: TGTGCCAGCAGCAACCAGAACACAGATACGCAGTATTTT. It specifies CASSNQNTDTQYF.